These 2 T cell receptor beta chains originate from one sample sequenced in a study of blood T cell repertoires in COVID-19. Assay: immunoSEQ multiplex PCR; the TCRdb copy retains only in-frame clones and omits some. Of 90,000 to 100,000 clones listed, approximately 86% are singletons. Sequencing was performed on peripheral blood. Receptors originate from a man aged 45-65 years with acute or convalescent COVID-19.

V is TRBV5-1 and J is TRBJ2-7; 9 bases agree with TRBD1. CDR3 size: 15 residues. Germline values: CDR1 SGHRS, CDR2 YFSETQ. The junction had 11 bases not matched to a gene; V was cut back by 4 bases and J by 6 bases. The CDR3 nucleotides are TGCGCCAGCAGCATAAACAGGGGGCATTCTTCCGAGCAGTACTTC. The encoded protein is CASSINRGHSSEQYF.

The chain combines TRBV30 with TRBJ2-7, with 10 nucleotides matching TRBD1. CDR1 GTSNPN and CDR2 SVGIG come from the germline V gene (reference sequence). The CDR3 totals 15 residues. V dropped 1 base and J dropped 5; count of bases not matched to a gene: 8. CDR3 sequence: CAWSALDRGSNEQYF. The CDR3 nucleotides are TGTGCCTGGAGTGCCCTGGACAGGGGGTCCAACGAGCAGTACTTC. The full variable domain, completed using reference TRBV30 and TRBJ2-7, is SQTIHQWPATLVQPVGSPLSLECTVEGTSNPNLYWYRQAAGRGLQLLFYSVGIGQISSEVPQNLSASRPQDRQFILSSKKLLLSDSGFYLCAWSALDRGSNEQYFGPGTRLTVT.